This T cell receptor beta chain appears in the sequencing data of a study of blood T cells in healthy people across ages. The donors, aged roughly 6 to 100, were healthy Caucasians from Russia. Every sample yielded at least 6.5 million isolated PBMCs. CDR1 is SGHVS, CDR2 FQNEAQ, per germline. V was cut by 2 bases and J by 0 bases, with 8 bases left in between. The CDR3 totals 14 residues. Study conclusions and caveats: Fewer expanded clones and more diversity marked long-lived versus aged donors.

Using a J-beta primer mix together with a sample-barcoded 5' primer, a second PCR was run for roughly 7 to 12 cycles. Template switching added a 12-random-nucleotide identifier to every cDNA molecule. TCRdb passed the 5' RACE reads through MiXCR, listing each CDR3 protein once. This table holds approximately 850,000 distinct CDR3 sequences, 55% to 75% found once. Concerning this clonotype itself: No antigen is known for it.

The gene calls are TRBV7-8 and TRBJ2-7, with no clear D. The clonotype originates from a man aged 25 to 45 in good health. Sequencing was performed on blood. CDR3 bases: TGTGCCAGCAGCTTACGAGACACCTCCTACGAGCAGTACTTC. This translates into CASSLRDTSYEQYF.